One sample yielded the 5 T cell receptor beta chains listed below, sequenced in a study of shared clonotypes between healthy human individuals. TCRdb keeps only in-frame clones here, not all; method: immunoSEQ multiplex PCR. The table has about 2.2 million clones, just over 90% seen once. It was CD45RO-negative cells, positively selected for CCR7, that made up naive CD8 cells, with terminally differentiated effector memory CD45RA+ cells excluded. The sequencing sample was made of naive CD8+ T cells from PBMCs. Receptors originate from a man younger than 35 in good health. Some clones in this sample may be carry-over from other donors' samples.

This chain links TRBV15 with TRBJ2-5; 7 nucleotides agree with TRBD2. Germline-derived CDR1 and CDR2 are LNHNV and YYDKDF (reference sequence). Trimming cost V 0 bases and J 5 bases; bases outside gene matches: 12. CDR3 length equals 17 residues. Here the CDR3 DNA reads TGTGCCACCAGCAGAGATGCCAACGCTATCGGGGGGGAGACCCAGTACTTC. This codes for CATSRDANAIGGETQYF.

The table lists this clone with a count of one. The chain carries TRBV30 and TRBJ2-7, with no clear D. Trimming removed 0 bases at V and 3 bases at J, with 9 bases between. There are 13 residues in the CDR3. In germline, CDR1 is GTSNPN, CDR2 SVGIG (reference sequence). The CDR3 here is CAWSVVGFYEQYF. In nucleotides, the CDR3 is TGTGCCTGGAGTGTGGTAGGATTCTACGAGCAGTACTTC.

This chain uses TRBV7-2 with TRBJ2-7, with 7 positions matching TRBD2. V gave up 0 bases and J gave up 4 bases; unmatched junction bases: 6. CDR1 and CDR2 (germline): SGHTA, FQGNSA. This CDR3 has 15 amino acids. The CDR3 protein is CASSLATGLTYEQYF. The CDR3 nucleotides are TGTGCCAGCAGCTTAGCCACGGGACTAACATACGAGCAGTACTTC.

This rearrangement joins TRBV11-2 to TRBJ2-7; D is possibly TRBD1 (6 bases). Trimming pared 1 base from V and 3 bases from J, leaving 16 bases between. The CDR3 spans 16 residues. Looked up from germline, CDR1 is SGHAT and CDR2 is FQNNGV. The CDR3 is CASSLGGRGGSYEQYF. The CDR3 DNA reads as TGTGCCAGCAGCTTAGGAGGCAGGGGCGGTAGCTACGAGCAGTACTTC. Full variable domain (missing parts from reference TRBV11-2 and TRBJ2-7): EAGVAQSPRYKIIEKRQSVAFWCNPISGHATLYWYQQILGQGPKLLIQFQNNGVVDDSQLPKDRFSAERLKGVDSTLKIQPAKLEDSAVYLCASSLGGRGGSYEQYFGPGTRLTVT.

The chain carries TRBV29-1 and TRBJ2-1; 9 nucleotides agree with TRBD2. Germline CDR1 and CDR2: SQVTM and ANQGSEA. This CDR3 has 16 residues. V gave up 0 bases and J gave up 1 base; unmatched junction bases: 4. The CDR3 DNA reads TGCAGCGTTGAAGATTTCCTAGCGGGATCCTACAATGAGCAGTTCTTC. This codes for CSVEDFLAGSYNEQFF.